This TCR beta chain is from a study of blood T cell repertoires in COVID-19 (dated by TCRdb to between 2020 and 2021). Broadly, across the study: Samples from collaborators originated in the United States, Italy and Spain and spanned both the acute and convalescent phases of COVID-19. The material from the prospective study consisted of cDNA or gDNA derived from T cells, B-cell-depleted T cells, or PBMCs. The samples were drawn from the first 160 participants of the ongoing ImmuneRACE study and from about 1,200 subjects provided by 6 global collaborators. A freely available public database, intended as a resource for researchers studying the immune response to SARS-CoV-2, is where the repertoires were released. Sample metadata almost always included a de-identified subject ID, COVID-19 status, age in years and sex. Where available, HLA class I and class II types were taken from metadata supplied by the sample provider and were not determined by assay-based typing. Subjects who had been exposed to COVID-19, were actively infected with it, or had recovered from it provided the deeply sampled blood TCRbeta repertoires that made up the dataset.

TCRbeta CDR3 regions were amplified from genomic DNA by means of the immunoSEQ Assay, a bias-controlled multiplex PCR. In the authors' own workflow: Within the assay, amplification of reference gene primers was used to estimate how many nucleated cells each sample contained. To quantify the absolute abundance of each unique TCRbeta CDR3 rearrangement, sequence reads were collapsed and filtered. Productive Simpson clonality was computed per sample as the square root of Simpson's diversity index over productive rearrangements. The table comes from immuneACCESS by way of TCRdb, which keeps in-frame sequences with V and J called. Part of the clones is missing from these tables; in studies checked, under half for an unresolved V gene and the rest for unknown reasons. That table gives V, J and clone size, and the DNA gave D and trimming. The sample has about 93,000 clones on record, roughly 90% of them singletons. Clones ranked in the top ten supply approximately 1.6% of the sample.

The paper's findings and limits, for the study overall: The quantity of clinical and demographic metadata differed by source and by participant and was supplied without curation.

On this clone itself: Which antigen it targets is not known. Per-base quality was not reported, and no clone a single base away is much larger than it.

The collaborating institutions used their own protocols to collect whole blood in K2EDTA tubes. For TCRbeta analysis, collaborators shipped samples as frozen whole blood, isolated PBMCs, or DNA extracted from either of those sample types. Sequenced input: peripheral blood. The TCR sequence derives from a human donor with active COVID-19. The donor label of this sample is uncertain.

The sequence in DNA is TGTGCCAGCAGATCGGACAGTTGGGACACCATATATTTT. This is translated as CASRSDSWDTIYF. This receptor chain uses TRBV3-1 (or the pseudogene TRBV3-2) and TRBJ1-3; perhaps TRBD1 is the D gene, with 6 bases matching. Between the V and J ends, shortened by 6 bases and 8 bases respectively, the junction contains 14 bases. The CDR1 and CDR2 encoded by the germline V gene (reference sequence) are LGHDT and YNNKEL. The CDR3 holds 13 amino acids from the cysteine to the phenylalanine. Kept here is only the CDR3 DNA, which spans 39 bases and is read in frame from base 1.